The source of this T cell receptor (beta chain) is a study of T-cell memory formation after mild COVID-19. Using its own MiXCR run on the 5' RACE reads, TCRdb lists one record per CDR3 protein. The repertoire holds 450,000 to 650,000 distinct CDR3 sequences, about 20% seen once, with about 8.2% in the top ten. The germline V gene encodes CDR1 SQVTM and CDR2 ANQGSEA. CDR3 size: 15 residues. J gave up 8 bases and V 0 bases, and 12 bases lay outside the gene matches. The rearrangement uses TRBV29-1 and TRBJ1-2; 7 bases match TRBD1. Sequencing was carried out using PBMCs or a T cell subset sorted from them (not recorded which). The receptor's source is an adult woman who had mild COVID-19 (a few samples of this study predate the infection). Cell type and time point are not known. In DNA form, the CDR3 reads TGCAGCGTTGAAGATTGGGACAGAGGTGGTTGGGGCTACACCTTC. Protein product: CSVEDWDRGGWGYTF.